These T cell receptor beta chains were read from a single sample in a study of T cells in Graves' hyperthyroidism and ophthalmopathy. TCRdb recomputed calls from the multiplex PCR reads with MiXCR, one row per CDR3 protein. Here the sample spans around 690,000 distinct CDR3 sequences, about 18% being singletons. Sequencing used blood. The receptor source for this set is a man between 50 and 59 years old with Graves' hyperthyroidism. CDR3s include the opening cysteine and the closing phenylalanine or tryptophan. A D gene is named only where the DNA matches it firmly. Clone size is not always given. Where it is, it says once, few, many or a class for expanded clones.

cdr3_aa cdr3_nt j_call v_call clone_size d_call
CASSFGPHLVNEQFF TGTGCCAGCAGTTTCGGGCCCCACCTTGTCAATGAGCAGTTCTTC TRBJ2-1 TRBV12-3/TRBV12-4 many .
CASESRASNTEAFF TGTGCCAGCGAATCCCGGGCGTCGAACACTGAAGCTTTCTTT TRBJ1-1 TRBV6-1 many .
CASNLDAGVGQETQYF TGCGCCAGCAACTTGGATGCGGGAGTGGGGCAAGAGACCCAGTACTTC TRBJ2-5 TRBV5-1 many TRBD2
CASSFDPNYGYTF TGTGCCAGCAGTTTCGACCCGAACTATGGCTACACCTTC TRBJ1-2 TRBV28 few .
CASSPGTGEGTEAFF TGTGCCAGCAGCCCCGGGACAGGGGAAGGCACTGAAGCTTTCTTT TRBJ1-1 TRBV28 . TRBD1
CAISEFASGRARAASYNEQFF TGTGCCATCAGTGAGTTTGCTAGCGGGAGGGCTCGCGCTGCCTCCTACAATGAGCAGTTCTTC TRBJ2-1 TRBV10-3 . TRBD2
CASSLSRKNTEAFF TGTGCCAGCAGTTTGTCACGGAAGAACACTGAAGCTTTCTTT TRBJ1-1 TRBV27 few .
CASSDGGLAGYQETQYF TGTGCCAGCAGTGACGGGGGACTAGCGGGTTACCAAGAGACCCAGTACTTC TRBJ2-5 TRBV2 many TRBD2
CASSAGTGGGRYNEQFF TGTGCCAGCAGTGCCGGGACAGGGGGGGGAAGGTACAATGAGCAGTTCTTC TRBJ2-1 TRBV6-1 many TRBD1
CAISPEQAQPQHF TGTGCCATCAGTCCAGAACAGGCTCAGCCCCAGCATTTT TRBJ1-5 TRBV10-3 many .
CASSTIQGGQPQHF TGTGCCAGCAGTACTATACAGGGTGGGCAGCCCCAGCATTTT TRBJ1-5 TRBV12-3/TRBV12-4 many .
CASNRGNTGELFF TGTGCCAGCAATCGGGGGAACACCGGGGAGCTGTTTTTT TRBJ2-2 TRBV28 many .
CASSLDWRSSNTGELFF TGTGCCAGCAGCTTGGATTGGCGGAGCTCGAACACCGGGGAGCTGTTTTTT TRBJ2-2 TRBV5-5 . .
CASRAETLTYEQYF TGTGCCAGCAGGGCAGAAACTTTAACCTACGAGCAGTACTTC TRBJ2-7 TRBV6-2/TRBV6-3 few .
CASTTGQAPYEQYF TGTGCCAGCACCACGGGACAGGCTCCCTACGAGCAGTACTTC TRBJ2-7 TRBV28 many TRBD1
CASSLSSAAGANVLTF TGTGCCAGCAGCTTAAGCTCGGCAGCTGGGGCCAACGTCCTGACTTTC TRBJ2-6 TRBV7-3 many .
CASTWGHEQYF TGTGCCAGCACTTGGGGCCACGAGCAGTACTTC TRBJ2-7 TRBV27 many .
CASSEAPEPTIYEQYF TGTGCCAGCAGTGAAGCTCCGGAACCCACAATTTACGAGCAGTACTTC TRBJ2-7 TRBV6-1 many .
CASSAGQQGTTDTQYF TGTGCCAGCAGTGCCGGCCAACAGGGAACCACAGATACGCAGTATTTT TRBJ2-3 TRBV2 many .
CASSFRRMNTEAFF TGTGCCAGCAGCTTCAGACGGATGAACACTGAAGCTTTCTTT TRBJ1-1 TRBV11-1 many .
CASSLKREYQETQYF TGTGCCAGCAGCTTAAAACGGGAGTACCAAGAGACCCAGTACTTC TRBJ2-5 TRBV7-2 . .
CASTGGGYSYEQYF TGTGCCAGCACGGGCGGAGGTTATTCCTACGAGCAGTACTTC TRBJ2-7 TRBV28 many .
CASSQDLLAGQETQYF TGTGCCAGCAGCCAAGACTTACTAGCGGGCCAAGAGACCCAGTACTTC TRBJ2-5 TRBV4-2 few TRBD2
CASNDPGSGNQPQHF TGTGCCAGTAATGACCCAGGGAGCGGCAATCAGCCCCAGCATTTT TRBJ1-5 TRBV19 . .
CAWTGEANSPLHF TGTGCCTGGACCGGGGAGGCAAATTCACCCCTCCACTTT TRBJ1-6 TRBV30 . .
CASSPMEGFGSPLHF TGTGCCAGCTCACCAATGGAGGGGTTCGGTTCACCCCTCCACTTT TRBJ1-6 TRBV18 few .
CASSIRALITEAFF TGTGCCAGTAGTATCCGGGCCCTGATCACTGAAGCTTTCTTT TRBJ1-1 TRBV19 many .
CASSRGGAGSNQPQHF TGTGCCAGCAGCCGGGGGGGAGCAGGTAGCAATCAGCCCCAGCATTTT TRBJ1-5 TRBV5-6 once .
CAWGESGTDTQYF TGTGCCTGGGGGGAAAGTGGCACAGATACGCAGTATTTT TRBJ2-3 TRBV30 few .
CASSYLRTGSGVTNEKLFF TGTGCCAGCAGTTACCTCCGGACAGGGAGCGGGGTAACTAATGAAAAACTGTTTTTT TRBJ1-4 TRBV6-9 few TRBD1
CASSQDFRAGELFF TGTGCCAGCAGCCAAGACTTCAGGGCCGGGGAGCTGTTTTTT TRBJ2-2 TRBV3-1 . .
CSVPGLMAGELFF TGCAGCGTCCCCGGGCTCATGGCCGGGGAGCTGTTTTTT TRBJ2-2 TRBV29-1 . .
CASSYENRLFSDRSNQPQHF TGTGCCAGCAGTTATGAGAACCGCCTTTTCTCCGACAGGAGCAATCAGCCCCAGCATTTT TRBJ1-5 TRBV6-5 few .
CASSYIPGTYEQYF TGTGCCAGCAGTTACATCCCAGGCACCTACGAGCAGTACTTC TRBJ2-7 TRBV6-2/TRBV6-3 many .
CASLGLSPSYGYTF TGTGCCAGCCTGGGACTTTCTCCCTCTTATGGCTACACCTTC TRBJ1-2 TRBV28 many .
CASTLTGGNGDF TGTGCCAGCACCCTCACCGGGGGGAACGGGGACTTC TRBJ2-5 TRBV7-9 many TRBD2
CASSFQEERLGNTIYF TGTGCCAGCAGTTTCCAAGAGGAGCGGCTCGGAAACACCATATATTTT TRBJ1-3 TRBV28 many .
CASTEPLGGTLNTEAFF TGTGCCAGCACCGAACCCCTCGGCGGGACTTTGAACACTGAAGCTTTCTTT TRBJ1-1 TRBV2 many .
CASSPGLAGNRGTQYF TGTGCCAGCAGCCCGGGACTAGCGGGCAACCGGGGGACCCAGTACTTC TRBJ2-5 TRBV6-1 . TRBD2
CASSQDPSGDEQFF TGTGCCAGCAGCCAAGATCCCTCGGGCGATGAGCAGTTCTTC TRBJ2-1 TRBV14 many .
CASLGMRREGRGEQFF TGTGCCAGCCTTGGGATGCGGCGGGAGGGCCGAGGTGAGCAGTTCTTC TRBJ2-1 TRBV28 many TRBD2
CASSPVGVGTEAFF TGTGCCAGCAGTCCGGTGGGGGTCGGAACTGAAGCTTTCTTT TRBJ1-1 TRBV28 . .
CASSYAPYNEQFF TGTGCCAGCAGTTACGCCCCCTACAATGAGCAGTTCTTC TRBJ2-1 TRBV6-5 many .
CASSPPTGGNTEAFF TGTGCCAGCAGCCCCCCCACAGGGGGGAACACTGAAGCTTTCTTT TRBJ1-1 TRBV11-2 many TRBD1
CSALQGYGDYGYTF TGCAGTGCTCTTCAGGGTTATGGAGACTATGGCTACACCTTC TRBJ1-2 TRBV20-1 few .
CASSSNRDRGGYTF TGTGCCAGCAGCTCAAACCGGGACAGGGGCGGCTACACCTTC TRBJ1-2 TRBV11-2 many TRBD1
CATSDATGQPASEQYF TGTGCCACCAGTGATGCAACGGGACAGCCCGCTAGCGAGCAGTACTTC TRBJ2-7 TRBV24-1 . TRBD1
CASSYASSYEQYF TGTGCCAGCAGTTACGCTAGCTCCTACGAGCAGTACTTC TRBJ2-7 TRBV6-2/TRBV6-3 many .
CAIRGTGTFPGYTF TGTGCCATCAGAGGTACCGGGACCTTTCCGGGCTACACCTTC TRBJ1-2 TRBV10-3 many .
CANLSRGSGSCNEQFF TGCGCCAACCTATCCCGGGGTAGCGGGAGTTGCAATGAGCAGTTCTTC TRBJ2-1 TRBV10-1 few TRBD2
CASSYGQGTDTQYF TGCGCCAGCAGCTACGGACAAGGCACAGATACGCAGTATTTT TRBJ2-3 TRBV5-1 many .
CATSRPGTGTEKLFF TGTGCCACCAGCAGACCCGGGACAGGGACCGAAAAACTGTTTTTT TRBJ1-4 TRBV15 . TRBD1
CASNFRKGPSGANVLTF TGTGCCAGCAACTTTCGGAAAGGGCCTTCTGGGGCCAACGTCCTGACTTTC TRBJ2-6 TRBV6-1 . .
CASSIQGQGYNEQFF TGTGCCAGCAGTATCCAGGGACAGGGATACAATGAGCAGTTCTTC TRBJ2-1 TRBV12-3/TRBV12-4 many TRBD1
CASSPYRDRAYEQYF TGTGCCAGCAGCCCATACCGGGACAGAGCCTACGAGCAGTACTTC TRBJ2-7 TRBV7-6 . TRBD1
CASSVHSTQGEGTEAFF TGTGCCAGCAGCGTACACTCCACTCAGGGTGAGGGCACTGAAGCTTTCTTT TRBJ1-1 TRBV7-8 many .